This T cell receptor (beta chain) originates from a study of cytomegalovirus exposure and HLA in healthy donors. Study-wide results and limits: Reports state that TCR beta sequences accurately predicted most subjects' HLA-A and HLA-B alleles. Later on, an analysis tied 15,000 to 20,000 TCR beta sequences to HLA alleles at 0.05 false discovery rate. Further analysis, carried out later, found HLA-associated TCR beta chains more clonally expanded than equally common other chains.

Worth noting for this clone: What it binds is not known.

Germline lookup yields CDR1 LNHDA and CDR2 SQIVND (reference sequence). This CDR3 is built from 15 residues. J gave up 2 bases and V 3 bases, and 4 bases lay outside the gene matches. Each donor was healthy, and each was a bone marrow donor. Researchers ran the PCR with 60 Vbeta and 13 Jbeta primers. Profiled with immunoSEQ multiplex PCR; TCRdb holds only in-frame clones, not every one. This sample has about 95,000 clones, with over 70% found just once. Sequencing was done on a sample of PBMCs. The chain uses TRBV19 and TRBJ1-3; 7 nucleotides align to TRBD1. This clonotype was sampled from a middle-aged woman in good health and CMV-seronegative. The CDR3: CASSIPQGTGNTIYF. CDR3 bases: TGTGCCAGTAGTATTCCACAGGGGACTGGAAACACCATATATTTT. The whole variable domain, remainder taken from reference TRBV19 and TRBJ1-3, is DGGITQSPKYLFRKEGQNVTLSCEQNLNHDAMYWYRQDPGQGLRLIYYSQIVNDFQKGDIAEGYSVSREKKESFPLTVTSAQKNPTAFYLCASSIPQGTGNTIYFGEGSWLTVV.